This TCR beta chain was captured in a study of T cell changes during pregnancy in multiple sclerosis. The trim removed 4 bases at V and 3 bases at J, leaving 6 bases unmatched. This CDR3 is built from 16 residues. The germline V gene has CDR1 SGHRS and CDR2 YFSETQ. Measured with immunoSEQ multiplex PCR; TCRdb has only the in-frame clones, and not every one. The sample holds more than 40,000 clones, about 91% seen once. The source material was CD8+ T cells from peripheral blood mononuclear cells, sampled after pregnancy. This receptor was identified in a female donor with multiple sclerosis, enrolled in a pregnancy study. V usage is TRBV5-1 and J usage is TRBJ2-7, with 14 bases that match TRBD2. DNA of the CDR3: TGCGCCAGCAGCGAAAGACTAGCGGGAGGGGTCTACGAGCAGTACTTC. Amino acid sequence: CASSERLAGGVYEQYF.